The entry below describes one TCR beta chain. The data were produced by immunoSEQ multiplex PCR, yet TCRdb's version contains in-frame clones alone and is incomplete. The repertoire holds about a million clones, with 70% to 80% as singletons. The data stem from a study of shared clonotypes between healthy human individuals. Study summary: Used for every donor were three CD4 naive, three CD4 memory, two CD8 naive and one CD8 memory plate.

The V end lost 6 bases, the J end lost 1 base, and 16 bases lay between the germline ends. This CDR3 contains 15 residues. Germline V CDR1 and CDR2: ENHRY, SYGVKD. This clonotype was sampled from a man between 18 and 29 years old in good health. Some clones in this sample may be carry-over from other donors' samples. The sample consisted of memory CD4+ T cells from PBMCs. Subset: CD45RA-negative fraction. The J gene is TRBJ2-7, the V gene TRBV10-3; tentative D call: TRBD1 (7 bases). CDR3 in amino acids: CAISGQGGFSYEQYF. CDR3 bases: TGTGCCATCAGCGGCCAGGGGGGATTTTCCTACGAGCAGTACTTC.